A selection of T cell receptor beta chains follows, all from one sample in a study of T-cell reconstitution after alpha-beta-depleted transplantation in children. Each CDR3 protein gets one entry after TCRdb re-called the PCR reads with MiXCR. The sample has approximately 800,000 distinct CDR3 sequences; around 15% are singletons. Sequencing used PBMCs, mostly from graft donor cells, obtained 360 days after TCRalphabeta/CD19-depleted stem cell transplant. The receptors come from a male patient younger than 18 who had a stem cell transplant for acute lymphoblastic leukemia, so the T cells may come from the graft donor. CDR3s include the opening cysteine and the closing phenylalanine or tryptophan. A D gene is named only where the DNA matches it firmly. A row's size may be missing; if present it is once, few, many or a size class.

V gene	clone size	D gene	J gene	CDR3 protein	CDR3 DNA
TRBV12-3/TRBV12-4	NA	NA	TRBJ2-1	CASSLRHSSYNEQFF	TGTGCCAGCAGTTTGAGACACAGCTCCTACAATGAGCAGTTCTTC
TRBV24-1	many	NA	TRBJ2-1	CATGSSRDSYNEQFF	TGTGCCACCGGATCCTCGAGGGATTCCTACAATGAGCAGTTCTTC
TRBV29-1	NA	NA	TRBJ2-7	CSVEVSLLRGQYF	TGCAGCGTTGAAGTTAGTCTACTGAGAGGGCAGTACTTC
TRBV5-1	NA	NA	TRBJ2-7	CASSSLADRPSYEQYF	TGCGCCAGCAGCTCCCTGGCGGACAGACCCTCCTACGAGCAGTACTTC
TRBV5-4	NA	NA	TRBJ1-5	CASSLVPGYNQPQHF	TGTGCCAGCAGCTTGGTGCCAGGTTACAATCAGCCCCAGCATTTT
TRBV19	few	TRBD2	TRBJ2-1	CATALAGVGEQFF	TGTGCCACCGCGCTAGCGGGAGTGGGTGAGCAGTTCTTC
TRBV10-3	NA	TRBD2	TRBJ2-7	CAISAGTSGEASYEQYF	TGTGCCATCAGTGCCGGGACTAGCGGGGAAGCCTCCTACGAGCAGTACTTC
TRBV15	many	NA	TRBJ2-1	CATSRGGTSSYNEQFF	TGTGCCACCAGCAGAGGAGGGACTTCCTCCTACAATGAGCAGTTCTTC
TRBV6-4	few	NA	TRBJ1-5	CASCKGGRGLVFPNQPQHF	TGTGCCAGCTGCAAGGGGGGCAGGGGCCTCGTCTTCCCCAATCAGCCCCAGCATTTT
TRBV19	few	NA	TRBJ2-7	CASSFIGTDYEQYF	TGTGCCAGTAGTTTCATCGGGACGGACTACGAGCAGTACTTC
TRBV6-5	NA	TRBD2	TRBJ2-3	CASSYAGDVADTQYF	TGTGCCAGCAGTTACGCGGGAGATGTCGCAGATACGCAGTATTTT
TRBV12-3/TRBV12-4	NA	NA	TRBJ2-1	CASSPGTPAGEQFF	TGTGCCAGCAGTCCCGGGACCCCAGCAGGGGAGCAGTTCTTC
TRBV7-3	NA	TRBD2	TRBJ2-1	CASSLFGLAGDEQFF	TGTGCCAGCAGCTTATTCGGGCTAGCGGGAGATGAGCAGTTCTTC
TRBV11-2	NA	TRBD2	TRBJ2-3	CASSLLRLAGVPSTDTQYF	TGTGCCAGCAGCTTACTGAGGCTAGCGGGAGTTCCCTCAACAGATACGCAGTATTTT
TRBV19	NA	TRBD1	TRBJ2-1	CASSSTGVRNEQFF	TGTGCCAGTAGTAGTACAGGGGTCCGCAATGAGCAGTTCTTC
TRBV20-1	NA	NA	TRBJ2-1	CSASGARGLSYNEQFF	TGCAGTGCTAGCGGAGCCCGGGGTCTTAGCTACAATGAGCAGTTCTTC
TRBV5-1	NA	NA	TRBJ1-2	CASSLGPVNYGYTF	TGCGCCAGCAGCTTGGGGCCAGTCAACTATGGCTACACCTTC
TRBV18	NA	TRBD2	TRBJ2-7	CASSPRQREGHFYEQYF	TGTGCCAGCTCACCCCGGCAGCGGGAGGGCCATTTCTACGAGCAGTACTTC
TRBV5-8	many	TRBD1	TRBJ2-1	CASSFWSTGGEQFF	TGTGCCAGCAGCTTTTGGTCTACAGGGGGTGAGCAGTTCTTC
TRBV20-1	NA	NA	TRBJ1-5	CSAPPHRASNQPQHF	TGCAGTGCTCCCCCCCACAGGGCGAGCAATCAGCCCCAGCATTTT
TRBV27	few	TRBD2	TRBJ2-5	CASRAGLARETQYF	TGTGCCAGCAGAGCCGGACTAGCGCGGGAGACCCAGTACTTC
TRBV12-3/TRBV12-4	NA	NA	TRBJ2-3	CASSFRRRSTDTQYF	TGTGCCAGCAGTTTTCGACGGAGAAGCACAGATACGCAGTATTTT